Below are 20 T cell receptor beta chains sequenced from a single sample in a study of T cell repertoires in cytomegalovirus infection. Each CDR3 protein gets one entry after TCRdb re-called the reads with MiXCR. Of hundreds of thousands of distinct CDR3 sequences detected, around a third appear once; the ten largest clones hold 9.5% to 15%. Antigens for these TCRs are unknown. Sequencing was performed on cultured CD8+ T cells from PBMCs, taken from culture after CMV antigen stimulation. All receptors come from a human donor in good health (CMV status not recorded). Some clones in this sample may be carry-over from other donors' samples.

The chain recombines TRBV6-1 with TRBJ2-7; 8 bases match TRBD2. The V gene's germline CDR1 is MNHNS and CDR2 SASEGT. The V and J ends lost 0 bases and 4 bases, in that order; junction bases with no gene match: 5. CDR3 length: 15 amino acids. CDR3 protein: CASSEARGATYEQYF. CDR3 nucleotide sequence: TGTGCCAGCAGTGAAGCGCGGGGGGCGACATACGAGCAGTACTTC.

This clonotype appeared many times. The rearrangement uses TRBV7-8 and TRBJ1-1; tentatively, D is TRBD1 (6 bases). Between the trimmed V and J ends, which lost 4 bases and 0 bases, there was a span of 12 bases. The CDR3 length is 15 residues. Germline values: CDR1 SGHVS, CDR2 FQNEAQ. The CDR3 here is CASSSSGVLNTEAFF. CDR3 DNA sequence: TGTGCCAGCAGCTCCTCAGGGGTTTTGAACACTGAAGCTTTCTTT.

This clonotype appeared many times. The rearrangement uses TRBV6-1 and TRBJ2-7, with 7 bases fitting TRBD2. The trim removed 6 bases at V and 3 bases at J, leaving 8 bases unmatched. The germline V gene has CDR1 MNHNS and CDR2 SASEGT. The CDR3 consists of 14 residues. The CDR3 DNA reads TGTGCCAGCAGGATGGGACTAAACTACTACGAGCAGTACGTC. It encodes CASRMGLNYYEQYV.

This clonotype has ten or more counts. The V and J genes are TRBV7-6 and TRBJ2-3; the D call may be TRBD1 or TRBD2 (5 bases each). Germline V lookup: CDR1 SGHVS, CDR2 FNYEAQ. The CDR3 totals 14 residues. Trimming stripped 4 bases from V and 2 bases from J, with 10 bases between. In DNA form, the CDR3 reads TGTGCCAGCAGCTCCCGGGACCACACAGATACGCAGTATTTT. Its translation is CASSSRDHTDTQYF.

The chain has TRBV9 and TRBJ1-4, with 11 bases that match TRBD1. The germline V gene encodes CDR1 SGDLS and CDR2 YYNGEE. This CDR3 is 14 amino acids long. The trim removed 3 bases at V and 7 bases at J, leaving 2 bases unmatched. The CDR3 loop reads CASSEGTGGEKLFF. For the CDR3, the DNA is TGTGCCAGCAGCGAGGGGACAGGGGGTGAAAAACTGTTTTTT. The entire variable domain, with the rest obtained from reference TRBV9 and TRBJ1-4, is as follows: DSGVTQTPKHLITATGQRVTLRCSPRSGDLSVYWYQQSLDQGLQFLIQYYNGEERAKGNILERFSAQQFPDLHSELNLSSLELGDSALYFCASSEGTGGEKLFFGSGTQLSVL.

The chain joins TRBV20-1 to TRBJ1-2, with 7 positions matching TRBD1. Losses at the gene ends were 6 bases for V and 2 bases for J; bases not matched to a gene: 6. The CDR3 consists of 13 residues. The germline V gene has CDR1 DFQATT and CDR2 SNEGSKA (reference sequence). Written as DNA, the CDR3 is TGCAGTGCAAGCGGGACAGAAAACTATGGCTACACCTTC. This encodes CSASGTENYGYTF.

This clonotype has at least ten counts. The chain joins TRBV7-6 to TRBJ2-3, with D perhaps matching TRBD1 or TRBD2 (5 bases each). Germline loops: CDR1 SGHVS, CDR2 FNYEAQ. The CDR3 has 16 amino acids. V lost 6 bases to trimming and J lost 0 bases, with 16 bases between them. CDR3 loop: CASSLGMGVSTDTQYF. The DNA for the CDR3 is TGTGCCAGCAGTCTAGGGATGGGGGTTAGCACAGATACGCAGTATTTT.

This clonotype was detected a few times. The chain joins TRBV12-3 or TRBV12-4 to TRBJ1-5; possibly TRBD1 for D (6 bases). V lost 3 bases to trimming and J lost 0 bases, with 12 bases between them. The CDR3 is made up of 16 amino acids. The CDR3 loop is CASSFWTAYSNQPQHF. CDR3 nucleotide sequence: TGTGCCAGCAGTTTTTGGACAGCTTATAGCAATCAGCCCCAGCATTTT.

This clonotype was detected only a few times. V gene TRBV7-6 combines with J gene TRBJ2-2; maybe TRBD1 (6 bases). Looked up from germline, CDR1 is SGHVS and CDR2 is FNYEAQ. CDR3 length: 15 amino acids. V shed 1 base and J shed 5 bases, with 11 bases lying between them. The CDR3 DNA is TGTGCCAGCAGCTTAGGGGGGCACACTACCGGGGAGCTGTTTTTT. Amino acid sequence: CASSLGGHTTGELFF.

The chain joins TRBV18 to TRBJ2-2, with D unresolved. Germline V CDR1 and CDR2: KGHSH, LQKENI. This CDR3 spans 13 amino acids. The ends were cut back, 0 bases at V and 7 bases at J, with 6 bases in the middle. The CDR3: CASSPPEIGELFF. The DNA for the CDR3 is TGTGCCAGCTCACCACCTGAAATCGGGGAGCTGTTTTTT. Full variable domain (remainder filled in from reference TRBV18 and TRBJ2-2): NAGVMQNPRHLVRRRGQEARLRCSPMKGHSHVYWYRQLPEEGLKFMVYLQKENIIDESGMPKERFSAEFPKEGPSILRIQQVVRGDSAAYFCASSPPEIGELFFGEGSRLTVL.

This clonotype was counted only a few times. V and J are TRBV2 and TRBJ1-1; D unclear. V gave up 4 bases and J gave up 10 bases, with 10 bases separating them. The CDR3 is 11 residues long. Germline V gives CDR1 SNHLY, CDR2 FYNNEI. In nucleotides, the CDR3 is TGTGCCAGCAGTGGTTCCCTGGGAGCTTTCTTT. Translating it yields CASSGSLGAFF.

The chain joins TRBV6-2 or TRBV6-3 to TRBJ1-5, with D tentatively TRBD1 (6 bases). The CDR3 consists of 13 residues. The germline CDR1 and CDR2 sequences are MNHEY and SVGEGT. Deletions cut 7 bases from V and 4 bases from J, with 11 bases between. DNA of the CDR3: TGTGCCAGCATCGGGACAAGAAATCAGCCCCAGCATTTT. This translates into CASIGTRNQPQHF.

Of note for this clonotype: A much larger clone is a single base away; this may be a read error. The chain links TRBV27 to TRBJ2-1; maybe TRBD1 (7 bases). Between the trimmed V and J ends, which lost 2 bases and 8 bases, there was a span of 10 bases. The CDR3 consists of 13 residues. Germline assignment: CDR1 MNHEY and CDR2 SMNVEV (reference sequence). Written as DNA, the CDR3 is TGTGCCAGCAGTTTAACAGGGGACTATGAGCAGTTCTTC. The encoded protein is CASSLTGDYEQFF.

This clonotype was counted between two and nine times. The V gene is TRBV7-9, the J gene TRBJ2-1, with TRBD1 matching over 11 bases. The germline CDR1 and CDR2 sequences are SEHNR and FQNEAQ (reference sequence). The CDR3 has 17 residues. The junction had 10 bases not matched to a gene; V was cut back by 5 bases and J by 4 bases. The CDR3 spells CASSPPGQGAVYNEQFF. The CDR3 DNA reads as TGTGCCAGCAGCCCCCCCGGACAGGGGGCCGTTTACAATGAGCAGTTCTTC.

This clonotype has just a few counts. V usage is TRBV15 and J usage is TRBJ2-3; D is perhaps TRBD2 (6 bases). V lost 2 bases to trimming and J lost 5 bases, with 11 bases between them. Per germline, CDR1 LNHNV and CDR2 YYDKDF (reference sequence). The CDR3 loop spans 14 amino acids. The CDR3 protein is CATSRSGTEDTQYF. The CDR3 DNA reads TGTGCCACCAGCAGATCCGGGACTGAAGATACGCAGTATTTT.

This chain uses TRBV19 with TRBJ1-2; no clear D gene. Germline V gene lookup returns CDR1 LNHDA and CDR2 SQIVND (reference sequence). V lost 9 bases to trimming and J lost 3 bases, with 14 bases between them. The CDR3 covers 13 residues. In nucleotides, the CDR3 is TGTGCCAGCTCGCCGGGGAGGGACTATGGCTACACCTTC. Translating it yields CASSPGRDYGYTF. Full variable domain (remainder filled in from reference TRBV19 and TRBJ1-2): DGGITQSPKYLFRKEGQNVTLSCEQNLNHDAMYWYRQDPGQGLRLIYYSQIVNDFQKGDIAEGYSVSREKKESFPLTVTSAQKNPTAFYLCASSPGRDYGYTFGSGTRLTVV.

This chain joins TRBV6-2 or TRBV6-3 and TRBJ2-1; D unclear. The CDR3 has 15 amino acids. V was cut by 4 bases and J by 3 bases, with 13 bases left in between. CDR1 and CDR2 from the germline V gene are MNHEY and SVGEGT. The CDR3 loop is CASSSYRKLYNEQFF. The CDR3 DNA reads as TGTGCCAGCAGTTCCTACAGAAAGCTCTACAATGAGCAGTTCTTC.

This clonotype has ten or more counts. The chain combines TRBV7-2 with TRBJ1-5; possible D gene TRBD1, 6 bases. The CDR3 is 14 residues long. CDR1 and CDR2 (germline): SGHTA, FQGNSA. V was pared by 5 bases and J by 4 bases, with 12 bases between. Written as DNA, the CDR3 is TGTGCCAGCAGCCTATGGGACATTAATCAGCCCCAGCATTTT. Translation gives CASSLWDINQPQHF.

The chain employs TRBV7-9 and TRBJ1-2; a weak D match, TRBD1 (5 bases). CDR3 length: 15 residues. CDR1 and CDR2 (germline): SEHNR, FQNEAQ (reference sequence). The V end lost 4 bases, the J end lost 0 bases, and 12 bases lay between the germline ends. The CDR3 nucleotides are TGTGCCAGCAGCTCAACCGACAGACCTAACTATGGCTACACCTTC. Protein sequence: CASSSTDRPNYGYTF.

The chain links TRBV7-6 to TRBJ2-3; D uncertain. This CDR3 has 14 amino acids. Trimming stripped 7 bases from V and 5 bases from J, with 16 bases between. From germline, CDR1 is SGHVS and CDR2 FNYEAQ. In nucleotides, the CDR3 is TGTGCCAGCACCATCGTATCGAGACAAGATACGCAGTATTTT. This translates into CASTIVSRQDTQYF.